The clone carrying this T cell receptor beta chain has just one count. Its antigen is undetermined. Assay used: immunoSEQ multiplex PCR; TCRdb lists only in-frame clones, some missing. In the table there are tens of thousands of clones, about 89% of which are singletons. The source of the sample is a study of T cell responses to AZD1222 COVID-19 vaccine. Points from the study as a whole: Sampling that yielded the repertoires occurred only after the peak T cell response.

This specimen was peripheral blood, taken on day 0 of AZD1222 vaccination. The TCR originated in an adult in good health.

The CDR3, as DNA: TGTGCCAGCAGTCCTTGGGGACAGGGCGGCTACGAGCAGTACTTC. Encoded protein: CASSPWGQGGYEQYF. The chain links TRBV6-5 to TRBJ2-7; 9 bases are shared with TRBD1. Germline loops: CDR1 MNHEY, CDR2 SVGAGI. Trimming cost V 5 bases and J 3 bases; bases outside gene matches: 8. The CDR3 has 15 amino acids.